This T cell receptor beta chain was recovered during a study of blood T cells in healthy people across ages (dated by TCRdb to between 2015 and 2017). For the study in its entirety: In model experiments, roughly one uniquely barcoded TCR beta cDNA molecule per two T cells was captured by template switching. Age-related changes in TCR beta repertoire diversity were measured in the study by deep sequencing normalized with unique cDNA molecular identifiers. The donors were split into four age groups: young (average about 16 years), middle-aged (around 37), aged (over 55) and long-lived (approximately 80). To avoid experimental bias, donors of different ages were spread randomly across the sequencing lanes. Two additional independent replicas of 1 million unique cDNA reads from the same blood draw were analyzed for two donors (one aged 18 to 29 and one aged 80 or older).

For this clonotype: Its antigen is not yet known. One base away there is no much larger clone; base qualities are not given.

The library was built by means of 5' RACE. The run used an Illumina HiSeq 2500. The second PCR ran for about 6 to 12 cycles and used a J-beta primer mix along with a sample-barcoded 5' primer. A unique molecular identifier was introduced onto each TCR beta cDNA molecule by a template-switch 5' adaptor carrying 12 random nucleotides. At least 2.5 million CDR3-containing paired-end reads were obtained from each sample. All of the RNA was converted into first-strand cDNA using the Mint cDNA synthesis kit, with a TRBC-specific oligonucleotide serving as the primer. Following uracil-DNA glycosylase treatment, all cDNA underwent a first 18-cycle PCR with the universal primers M1SS and BC2_uni_R. As for the original processing: For normalization, 1 million high-quality reads were randomly selected from each sample, with every read carrying a distinct molecular identifier. Reads sharing molecular identifiers were discarded rather than binned into consensus sequences. MiTCR, with a Q25 quality threshold and the strictest error-elimination algorithm, was used for CDR3 identification, clonotype clustering and error correction. A nonparametric unseen species model with Euler transformation was used to estimate lower-bound total TCR beta diversity. Clones were called with MiXCR by TCRdb after fastp trimmed the public reads at Q25, and only in-frame beta chains were retained. Rows with one shared CDR3 protein collapse into an entry with the most common genes and DNA. It is TCRdb's table, rather than the study itself, that gives the V and J calls and clone size. In this sample the table shows approximately 680,000 distinct CDR3 sequences, approximately 31% of which occur a single time. The leading ten clones occupy 15% of the sample.

Systemically healthy Caucasian individuals from Russia, roughly 40 in total and aged roughly 6 to 100 years, were included as donors. Ten milliliters of peripheral blood were drawn from each donor into EDTA-treated Vacutainer tubes. Ficoll-Paque density-gradient centrifugation was used to isolate PBMCs, with at least 7 million per sample. Total RNA, at least 6 micrograms per sample, was extracted from PBMCs with Trizol reagent. The percentages of naive CD45RAhigh/CD27high T cells were determined by flow cytometry on a PBMC aliquot from every donor. The full study reports these points: Estimates of total diversity based on one million sequenced T cells were regarded as lower bounds and as underestimates. The CMV infection status of donors was not known, potentially confounding age-related changes in expanded clonotypes. Compared with the aged group, more naive CD4+ T cells, fewer expanded clones and increased TCR diversity were shown by the long-lived group, suggesting age selection. As age increased, observed TCR beta diversity per million T cells dropped in a roughly linear way, and a significant reduction was already evident by age 40. Since profiling was done on bulk unsorted PBMCs, naive and antigen-experienced compartments could not be conclusively compared. A strong correlation was found between observed TCR beta diversity and the percentage of naive T cells measured by flow cytometry.

The origin of this receptor is a woman of 80 years or more in good health. Donor details come from another sample of the same person, matched by shared clones. The source material was blood.

The CDR3: CSARVGQSPTGELFF. DNA sequence: TGCAGTGCTAGAGTAGGGCAGTCTCCTACCGGGGAGCTGTTTTTT. The sequence is built from TRBV20-1 and TRBJ2-2, with no confident D gene call. Taken from cysteine to phenylalanine, the CDR3 has 15 residues. Of the read, only the CDR3 DNA is kept; its 45 bases are in frame from base 1. CDR1 and CDR2, looked up from the germline V gene (reference sequence), are DFQATT and SNEGSKA. The V and J ends are trimmed by 1 base and 5 bases, leaving 14 bases between them.